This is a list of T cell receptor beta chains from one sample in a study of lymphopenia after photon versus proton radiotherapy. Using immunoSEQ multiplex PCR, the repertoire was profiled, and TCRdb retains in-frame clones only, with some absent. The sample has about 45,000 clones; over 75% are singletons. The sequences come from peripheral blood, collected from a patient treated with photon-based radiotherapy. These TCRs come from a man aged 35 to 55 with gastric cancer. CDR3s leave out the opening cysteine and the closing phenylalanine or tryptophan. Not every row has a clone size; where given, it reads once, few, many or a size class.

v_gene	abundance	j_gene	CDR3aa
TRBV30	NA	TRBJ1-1	AWRENTEAF
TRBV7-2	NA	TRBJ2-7	ASSLGTGEQY
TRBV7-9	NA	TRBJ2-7	ASSSIRGGDYEQY
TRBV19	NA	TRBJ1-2	ASIPTRGGNYGYT
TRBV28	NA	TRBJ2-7	ASSFLGTLSYEQY
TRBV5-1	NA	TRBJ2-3	ASSLRGLGTDTQY
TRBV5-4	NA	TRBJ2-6	ASSPGSSGANVLT
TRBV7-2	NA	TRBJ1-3	ASSLEYSSGNTIY
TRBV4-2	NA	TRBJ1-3	ASSPRQRENTIY
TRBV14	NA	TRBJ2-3	ASSRQGFTDTQY
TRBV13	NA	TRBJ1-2	ASSLGRNLYGYT
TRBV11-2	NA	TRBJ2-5	ASSLERGAVETQY
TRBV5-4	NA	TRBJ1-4	ASGRDLKLVGDEKLF
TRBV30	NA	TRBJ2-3	AWSGGKGDTQY
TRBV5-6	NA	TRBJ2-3	ASSTSGGTDTQY
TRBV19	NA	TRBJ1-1	ASSIDVGVAF
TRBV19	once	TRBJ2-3	ASTRDTSTDTQY
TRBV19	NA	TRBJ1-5	ASSMYWGALNQPQH
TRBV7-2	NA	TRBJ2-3	ASSPMPGGSTDTQY
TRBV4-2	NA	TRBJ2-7	ASSQGASGGAHEQY
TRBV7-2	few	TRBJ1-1	ASSRQGFTEAF
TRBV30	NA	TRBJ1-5	AWSVIGGGNQPQH
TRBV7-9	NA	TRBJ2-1	ASKPGPGGNEQF
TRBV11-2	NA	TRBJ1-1	ASSPWTGPNTEAF
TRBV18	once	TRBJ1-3	ASSPTGPSSGNTIY
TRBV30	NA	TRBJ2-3	AWSQTRTQY
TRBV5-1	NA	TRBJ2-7	ASSRGQGVSYEQY
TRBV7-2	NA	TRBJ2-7	ASRIEPLASYEQY
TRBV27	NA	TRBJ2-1	ASSPYVGSYNEQF
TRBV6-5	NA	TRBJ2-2	ASTTNTNTGELF
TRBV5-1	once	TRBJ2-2	ASSLGRGGTGELF
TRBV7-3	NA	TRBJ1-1	ASSLGVGTEAF
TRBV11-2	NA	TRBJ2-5	ASSYDMLYGETQY
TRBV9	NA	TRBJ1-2	ASTLSPAGAYGYT
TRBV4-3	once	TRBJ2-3	ASSQDWRQGSDTQY
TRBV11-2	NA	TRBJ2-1	ASRPMSSYNEQF
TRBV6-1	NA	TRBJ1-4	ASQPGPNEKLF
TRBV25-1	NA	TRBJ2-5	ASSDPTDIETQY
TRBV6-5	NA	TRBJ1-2	ASRGDRDYGYT
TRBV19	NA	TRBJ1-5	ASSMEAGRFFQPQH
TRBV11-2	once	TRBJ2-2	ASSLEGFTGELF
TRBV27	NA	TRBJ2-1	ASSLLASGGPWPDEQF
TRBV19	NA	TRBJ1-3	ASSMSGQISGNTIY
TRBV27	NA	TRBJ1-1	ASSSGQGRTEAF
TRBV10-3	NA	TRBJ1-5	AIRDRTEQPQH
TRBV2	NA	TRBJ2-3	ASSVLRQGTDTQY
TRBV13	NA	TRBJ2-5	ASSLGQQTVYQETQY
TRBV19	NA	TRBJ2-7	ASSIGIVGGYEQY
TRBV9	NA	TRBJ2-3	ASSVVGQAQY
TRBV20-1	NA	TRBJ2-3	SARNSGTQY
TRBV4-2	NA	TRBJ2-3	ASSPGAAMRWDTQY
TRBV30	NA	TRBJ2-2	AWSFGQGAGTGELF
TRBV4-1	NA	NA	ASSQTGTGGDDEQY
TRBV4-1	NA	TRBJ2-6	ASSQDQVWGANVLT
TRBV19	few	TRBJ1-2	ASSLTTQGLYGYT